A single T cell receptor beta chain is shown here with its context. Antigen: not known. These data belong to a study of a mutant IDH1 vaccine in newly diagnosed glioma. Study-wide background: An approximately 62% male, 37.5% female split and a mean age of approximately 38 years characterized treated patients. Former treatment meant radiotherapy, temozolomide, or both; the majority had gotten both.

The time point here: baseline, week 1 (first vaccination visit). Treatment specified: pre-vaccination baseline after standard-of-care therapy. Trimming removed 10 bases at V and 0 bases at J, with 18 bases between. The CDR3 runs 15 residues. The germline V gene has CDR1 MRHNA and CDR2 SNTAGT. Here immunoSEQ multiplex PCR was the method, and the copy in TCRdb shows in-frame clones only, minus some. This table has approximately 70,000 clones, around 86% appearing once. Study-wide results and caveats: Vaccination elicited immune responses in around 93% of patients.

The specimen was PBMCs, collected from a glioma patient treated with radiotherapy, temozolomide or both. This receptor was identified in a man under 40 with glioma. The V gene is TRBV6-4, the J gene TRBJ1-2; D may be TRBD1 (6 bases). Here the CDR3 reads CAIRTVREANYGYTF. Here the CDR3 DNA reads TGTGCCATCCGGACAGTACGGGAAGCTAACTATGGCTACACCTTC.